Here is one T cell receptor beta chain with its context. This record belongs to a study of blood T cell repertoires in COVID-19. Overall study: T cells, B-cell-depleted T cells, or PBMCs supplied cDNA or gDNA.

This CDR3 comprises 19 residues. V dropped 2 bases and J dropped 4; count of bases not matched to a gene: 12. From germline, CDR1 is GTSNPN and CDR2 SVGIG (reference sequence). In the study's own analysis: Reference gene primer amplification yielded estimated nucleated cell counts. This table comes from immunoSEQ multiplex PCR, and its TCRdb copy is limited to in-frame clones, with some not included. V and J calls and clone size are those listed in that table; D and trimming were worked out from the DNA. Of around 93,000 clones listed, roughly 88% are singletons. The sequenced material came from peripheral blood. J is TRBJ2-1 and V is TRBV30; 15 bases match TRBD2. The receptor comes from a man aged 80 or over with acute or convalescent COVID-19. The CDR3 loop is CAWSPGLAGGPPLYNEQFF. In DNA, the CDR3 is TGTGCCTGGAGTCCTGGACTAGCGGGAGGGCCTCCCCTTTACAATGAGCAGTTCTTC.